One sample yielded the 31 T cell receptor beta chains listed below, sequenced in a study of cytomegalovirus exposure and HLA in healthy donors. Produced via immunoSEQ multiplex PCR; TCRdb's table is partial and in-frame only. In the table there are 100,000 to 150,000 clones, just under 95% of which are singletons. The sample comprised PBMCs. The receptors were gathered from a woman aged 18-29 years in good health and CMV-seronegative.

CDR3 amino acids: CASSRSRDLVGELFF. In DNA form, the CDR3 reads TGTGCCAGCAGTCGCTCCCGGGATCTCGTCGGGGAGCTGTTTTTT. This chain joins TRBV2 and TRBJ2-2; D may be TRBD2 (5 bases). The germline V gene has CDR1 SNHLY and CDR2 FYNNEI. The CDR3 has 15 residues. Trimming took 5 bases from V and 7 from J, leaving 17 bases between them.

In regard to this clone: Different DNA sequences within this sample yield the same CDR3. The rearrangement links TRBV5-1 to TRBJ1-4; D gene unclear. The CDR3 spans 14 residues. From germline, CDR1 is SGHRS and CDR2 YFSETQ. Trimming took off 3 bases at V and 0 bases at J, with 6 bases between the two ends. The CDR3 region is CASSSGATNEKLFF. The CDR3 DNA reads as TGCGCCAGCAGCTCCGGTGCAACTAATGAAAAACTGTTTTTT. Combining the CDR3 with reference TRBV5-1 and TRBJ1-4 gives the whole variable domain KAGVTQTPRYLIKTRGQQVTLSCSPISGHRSVSWYQQTPGQGLQFLFEYFSETQRNKGNFPGRFSGRQFSNSRSEMNVSTLELGDSALYLCASSSGATNEKLFFGSGTQLSVL.

The V call is TRBV7-8, the J call TRBJ1-2; D uncertain. V lost 5 bases to trimming and J lost 4 bases, with 11 bases between them. The germline gives CDR1 SGHVS, CDR2 FQNEAQ. This CDR3 comprises 13 residues. CDR3 protein: CASSPGKTYGYTF. CDR3 DNA sequence: TGTGCCAGCAGCCCCGGGAAAACCTATGGCTACACCTTC.

This rearrangement joins TRBV27 to TRBJ2-1; TRBD2 agrees at 8 bases. Germline CDR1 and CDR2: MNHEY and SMNVEV (reference sequence). Trimming removed 1 base from V and 3 bases from J; junction bases left unmatched: 14. The CDR3 has 19 amino acids. The CDR3 region has the DNA TGTGCCAGCAGTTTATTTGCGGGGGGCGACAGAGCGGACTACAATGAGCAGTTCTTC. Translation gives CASSLFAGGDRADYNEQFF.

The chain recombines TRBV30 with TRBJ1-1; D gene unclear. Trimming left V 1 base short and J 8 bases short, with 8 bases between. This CDR3 comprises 11 residues. Looked up from germline, CDR1 is GTSNPN and CDR2 is SVGIG (reference sequence). The CDR3 coding sequence is TGTGCCTGGAGTGGGAGAGAAGAAGCTTTCTTT. It yields the protein CAWSGREEAFF. The whole variable domain, filled in from reference TRBV30 and TRBJ1-1, reads SQTIHQWPATLVQPVGSPLSLECTVEGTSNPNLYWYRQAAGRGLQLLFYSVGIGQISSEVPQNLSASRPQDRQFILSSKKLLLSDSGFYLCAWSGREEAFFGQGTRLTVV.

This sequence joins TRBV13 and TRBJ2-1; 14 bases align to TRBD2. The length of the CDR3 is 19 residues. From germline, CDR1 is PRHDT and CDR2 FYEKMQ (reference sequence). Trimming took 3 bases from V and 0 from J; bases not matched to a gene: 7. The CDR3 DNA reads TGTGCCAGCAGCTTGACCGGACTAGCGGGAGGATACTCCTACAATGAGCAGTTCTTC. This gives the protein CASSLTGLAGGYSYNEQFF. The full variable domain, its missing parts supplied by reference TRBV13 and TRBJ2-1, is AAGVIQSPRHLIKEKRETATLKCYPIPRHDTVYWYQQGPGQDPQFLISFYEKMQSDKGSIPDRFSAQQFSDYHSELNMSSLELGDSALYFCASSLTGLAGGYSYNEQFFGPGTRLTVL.

This chain links TRBV6-6 with TRBJ1-2; 8 nucleotides match TRBD1. The V gene's germline CDR1 is MNHNY and CDR2 SVGAGI (reference sequence). The CDR3 runs 13 residues. V shed 10 bases and J 3 bases; nucleotides not matched to a gene: 7. The DNA for the CDR3 is TGTGCCACTGAGATGGACAGGGACTATGGCTACACCTTC. Translated: CATEMDRDYGYTF.

V and J are TRBV16 and TRBJ2-1, with D maybe TRBD2 (6 bases). V dropped 8 bases and J dropped 6 bases, with 14 bases sitting between them. CDR1 and CDR2 (germline): KGHSY, FQNENV. The CDR3 has 13 residues. DNA for the CDR3: TGTGCCAGCTCCCGTGGAGGGATCAATGAGCAGTTCTTC. Protein product: CASSRGGINEQFF.

This chain uses TRBV28 with TRBJ2-4, with 7 bases lining up with TRBD1. Germline assignment: CDR1 MDHEN and CDR2 SYDVKM. The V segment lost 6 bases and the J segment 1 base; nucleotides outside the gene matches: 9. The CDR3 runs to 16 residues. Here the CDR3 reads CASSGQVWVAKNIQYF. DNA for the CDR3: TGTGCCAGCAGCGGACAGGTTTGGGTGGCCAAAAACATTCAGTACTTC.

The chain has TRBV11-2 and TRBJ2-7, with TRBD1 identical over 7 bases. The CDR3 totals 16 residues. Germline CDR1 and CDR2: SGHAT and FQNNGV. V trimming: 6 bases; J trimming: 2 bases; junction bases outside the gene matches: 13. CDR3: CASSQIQGVTPYEQYF. The CDR3 DNA is TGTGCCAGCAGTCAGATCCAGGGGGTTACCCCCTACGAGCAGTACTTC.

J is TRBJ2-2 and V is TRBV2; 14 bases are shared with TRBD2. Germline trimming cut 7 bases from V and 5 bases from J; bases unmatched to any gene: 9. Germline CDR1 SNHLY, CDR2 FYNNEI. The CDR3 covers 17 residues. This CDR3 is CASTGLAGGRGTGELFF. For the CDR3, the DNA is TGTGCCAGCACCGGACTAGCGGGAGGTAGGGGGACCGGGGAGCTGTTTTTT.

Here the CDR3 reads CASSWGSGRGAYNEQFF. CDR3 coding DNA: TGCGCCAGCAGCTGGGGCAGCGGGAGAGGGGCCTACAATGAGCAGTTCTTC. The chain is built from TRBV4-1 and TRBJ2-1; 8 positions agree with TRBD2. Trimming took 5 bases from V and 2 from J; bases not matched to a gene: 11. The CDR3 runs 17 residues. The germline V gene encodes CDR1 MGHRA and CDR2 YSYEKL.

The chain recombines TRBV28 with TRBJ2-1, with D possibly being TRBD2 (7 bases). CDR1 MDHEN and CDR2 SYDVKM come from the germline V gene. Trimming cost V 8 bases and J 3 bases, with 26 bases left between them. The CDR3 runs to 18 residues. CDR3 DNA: TGTGCCAGCTTACCGGGGGCGGAGCTAGCGGACTTCTACAATGAGCAGTTCTTC. Its protein is CASLPGAELADFYNEQFF.

This chain links TRBV6-5 with TRBJ2-1; TRBD2 matches at 7 bases. The CDR3 consists of 15 residues. The germline V gene encodes CDR1 MNHEY and CDR2 SVGAGI. V lost 2 bases, J lost 2 bases, and 3 bases stayed unmatched. CDR3 loop: CASSYGGGAYNEQFF. DNA for the CDR3: TGTGCCAGCAGTTACGGCGGGGGAGCCTACAATGAGCAGTTCTTC.

The rearrangement joins TRBV27 to TRBJ2-5; D is perhaps TRBD1 (6 bases). The V end lost 6 bases, the J end lost 2 bases, and 19 bases lay between the germline ends. This CDR3 region has 16 residues. Per germline, CDR1 MNHEY and CDR2 SMNVEV (reference sequence). The CDR3 protein is CASSTGTPVVQETQYF. CDR3 DNA sequence: TGTGCCAGCAGCACAGGGACACCCGTAGTACAAGAGACCCAGTACTTC.

Note on this clone: Within the sample, other DNA sequences also encode this same CDR3. The genes are TRBV9 and TRBJ2-1; 7 bases are shared with TRBD2. Germline V gene lookup returns CDR1 SGDLS and CDR2 YYNGEE. V lost 3 bases to trimming and J lost 0 bases; unmatched junction nucleotides: 3. CDR3 length: 15 amino acids. CDR3 coding DNA: TGTGCCAGCAGCGCTAGCGGAAGCTCCTACAATGAGCAGTTCTTC. Translating gives CASSASGSSYNEQFF.

The chain couples TRBV15 to TRBJ1-2; D unresolved. The CDR3 loop spans 14 amino acids. CDR1 and CDR2 (germline): LNHNV, YYDKDF (reference sequence). V was cut by 1 base and J by 8 bases, with 14 bases left in between. The CDR3: CATSRGGTRSGYTF. The CDR3 nucleotides are TGTGCCACCAGCAGAGGAGGCACCCGCTCCGGCTACACCTTC.

The rearrangement joins TRBV18 to TRBJ2-3; TRBD2 matches 11 bases. The CDR3 consists of 16 residues. CDR1 and CDR2 from the germline V gene are KGHSH and LQKENI. The J segment lost 2 bases and the V segment lost 3 bases, leaving 4 bases of the junction unmatched. The CDR3 DNA reads TGTGCCAGCTCACCGGCTAGCGGGAGGCCCACAGATACGCAGTATTTT. This translates into CASSPASGRPTDTQYF.

The rearrangement uses TRBV27 and TRBJ1-5, with D perhaps TRBD1 (6 bases). Trimming left V 6 bases short and J 6 bases short, with 9 bases between. Per germline, CDR1 MNHEY and CDR2 SMNVEV (reference sequence). The CDR3 contains 12 residues. The CDR3 nucleotides read TGTGCCAGCAGAACAGGGTTTCAGCCCCAGCATTTT. Its protein product is CASRTGFQPQHF.

V is TRBV28 and J is TRBJ1-6; the match to TRBD1 covers 11 bases. Unmatched junction bases numbered 6, after V lost 5 bases and J lost 9 bases. The CDR3 has 15 amino acids. Germline CDR1 is MDHEN and CDR2 is SYDVKM. CDR3 in amino acids: CASSPWDRGFSPLHF. CDR3 in DNA: TGTGCCAGCAGTCCATGGGACAGGGGGTTTTCACCCCTCCACTTT.

This chain joins TRBV5-1 and TRBJ2-5; D may be TRBD2 (5 bases). CDR3 length: 16 amino acids. Germline CDR1 is SGHRS and CDR2 is YFSETQ. V lost 0 bases to trimming and J lost 5 bases, with 17 bases between them. The DNA of the CDR3 is TGCGCCAGCAGCTTGGGCGGGCAGGCTGCCTGGGAGACCCAGTACTTC. It translates to CASSLGGQAAWETQYF.

This clone was seen once. The genes are TRBV30 and TRBJ2-5; 7 bases line up with TRBD2. The CDR3 spans 13 residues. Germline trimming cut 2 bases from V and 2 bases from J; bases unmatched to any gene: 2. Germline V lookup: CDR1 GTSNPN, CDR2 SVGIG (reference sequence). CDR3 region: CAWSPGGQETQYF. CDR3 sequence (DNA): TGTGCCTGGAGTCCCGGGGGGCAAGAGACCCAGTACTTC.

The gene calls are TRBV30 and TRBJ2-2, with 7 bases that match TRBD1. Per the germline V gene, CDR1 is GTSNPN and CDR2 is SVGIG (reference sequence). This CDR3 has 14 amino acids. V was clipped by 2 bases and J by 5 bases; unmatched bases: 5. Here the CDR3 reads CAWSRDSVTGELFF. CDR3 coding DNA: TGTGCCTGGAGTAGGGACAGTGTGACCGGGGAGCTGTTTTTT.

This chain uses TRBV19 with TRBJ2-7; 8 bases match TRBD1. The CDR3 covers 13 residues. Germline V gene data show CDR1 as LNHDA and CDR2 as SQIVND (reference sequence). With V trimmed by 7 bases and J by 1 base, 3 bases remained unmatched. CDR3 sequence (DNA): TGTGCCAGTACCCAGGGGGCATCCTACGAGCAGTACTTC. It translates to CASTQGASYEQYF.

The chain recombines TRBV6-1 with TRBJ2-3; TRBD1 is a possible D gene (6 bases). CDR1 and CDR2 from the germline V gene are MNHNS and SASEGT. This CDR3 region has 15 residues. With 5 bases removed from V and 0 bases from J, the gap between germline ends came to 12 bases. CDR3 protein: CASSFNRVSTDTQYF. DNA of the CDR3: TGTGCCAGCAGTTTTAACAGGGTCAGCACAGATACGCAGTATTTT.

This chain joins TRBV9 and TRBJ2-3; 8 nucleotides agree with TRBD2. Germline V gene lookup returns CDR1 SGDLS and CDR2 YYNGEE. The CDR3 sequence is 15 residues long. J gave up 5 bases and V 4 bases, and 9 bases lay outside the gene matches. The CDR3 DNA reads as TGTGCCAGCAGCTTCACCGGGACTAGAGGAGATACGCAGTATTTT. Translating gives CASSFTGTRGDTQYF.

The genes are TRBV30 and TRBJ1-6; D perhaps matches TRBD1 (5 bases). The CDR3 runs 13 residues. V lost 8 bases and J lost 8, with 16 bases in between. Germline V gene data show CDR1 as GTSNPN and CDR2 as SVGIG (reference sequence). The CDR3 loop is CAGDGGWDSPLHF. As DNA, the CDR3 is TGTGCCGGCGACGGGGGTTGGGATTCACCCCTCCACTTT.

This chain joins TRBV6-1 and TRBJ2-1; 7 bases match TRBD2. CDR1 is MNHNS and CDR2 is SASEGT in the germline V gene. V lost 0 bases to trimming and J lost 8 bases; unmatched junction nucleotides: 4. This CDR3 spans 14 amino acids. As DNA, the CDR3 is TGTGCCAGCAGTGAAGCGGGAGGGCCCGATGAGCAGTTCTTC. Its translation is CASSEAGGPDEQFF.

This sequence joins TRBV6-1 and TRBJ1-2; 8 positions agree with TRBD1. The length of the CDR3 is 14 residues. Germline-derived CDR1 and CDR2 are MNHNS and SASEGT. The J segment lost 5 bases and the V segment lost 8 bases, leaving 10 bases of the junction unmatched. The CDR3 sequence is CASFYQGARYGYTF. CDR3 coding DNA: TGTGCCAGCTTTTATCAGGGGGCCCGGTATGGCTACACCTTC.

The rearrangement uses TRBV7-2 and TRBJ1-3; no definite D call. Trimming left V 5 bases short and J 1 base short, with 6 bases between. This CDR3 contains 13 residues. The germline V gene has CDR1 SGHTA and CDR2 FQGNSA. The CDR3 DNA follows: TGTGCCAGCAGCACCGGGTCTGGAAACACCATATATTTT. As protein: CASSTGSGNTIYF. The full variable domain, with the rest looked up from reference TRBV7-2 and TRBJ1-3, is GAGVSQSPSNKVTEKGKDVELRCDPISGHTALYWYRQSLGQGLEFLIYFQGNSAPDKSGLPSDRFSAERTGGSVSTLTIQRTQQEDSAVYLCASSTGSGNTIYFGEGSWLTVV.

This CDR3 reads CASSAPAGGRRTGELFF. CDR3 in DNA: TGTGCCAGCAGCGCCCCAGCGGGGGGCCGGCGTACCGGGGAGCTGTTTTTT. The V call is TRBV9, the J call TRBJ2-2; TRBD2 matches at 9 bases. In germline, CDR1 is SGDLS, CDR2 YYNGEE. The CDR3 sequence is 17 residues long. The ends lost 3 bases at V and 5 bases at J; junction bases unmatched: 11.